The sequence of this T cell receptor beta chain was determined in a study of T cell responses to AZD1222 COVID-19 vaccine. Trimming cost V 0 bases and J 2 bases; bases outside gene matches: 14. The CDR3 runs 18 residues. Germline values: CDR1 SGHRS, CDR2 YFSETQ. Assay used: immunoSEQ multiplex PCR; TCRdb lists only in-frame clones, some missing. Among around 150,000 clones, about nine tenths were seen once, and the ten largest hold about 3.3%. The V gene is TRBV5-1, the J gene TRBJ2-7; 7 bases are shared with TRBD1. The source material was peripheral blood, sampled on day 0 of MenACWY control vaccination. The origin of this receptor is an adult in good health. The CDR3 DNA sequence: TGCGCCAGCAGCTTGGGACTGTCGACAGGGCGACTTGCCTACGAGCAGTACTTC. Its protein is CASSLGLSTGRLAYEQYF.